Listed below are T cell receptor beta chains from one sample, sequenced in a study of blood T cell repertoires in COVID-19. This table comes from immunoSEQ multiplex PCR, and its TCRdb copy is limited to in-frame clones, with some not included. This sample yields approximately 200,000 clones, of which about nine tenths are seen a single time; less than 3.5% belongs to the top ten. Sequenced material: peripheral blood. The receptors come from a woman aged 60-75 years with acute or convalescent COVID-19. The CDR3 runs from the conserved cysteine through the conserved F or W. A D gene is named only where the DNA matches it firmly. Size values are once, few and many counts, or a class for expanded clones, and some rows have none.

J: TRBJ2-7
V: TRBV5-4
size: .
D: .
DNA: TGTGCCAGCAGCAATAGCAACACCTACGAGCAGTACTTC
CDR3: CASSNSNTYEQYF

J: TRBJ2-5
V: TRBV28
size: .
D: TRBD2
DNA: TGTGCCAGCAGTTTGACTAGCGGGGGGACCTACCAAGAGACCCAGTACTTC
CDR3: CASSLTSGGTYQETQYF

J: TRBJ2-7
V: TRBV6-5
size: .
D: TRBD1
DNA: TGTGCCAGCAGTTACTTTGGGACAGGGTCCTACGAGCAGTACTTC
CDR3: CASSYFGTGSYEQYF

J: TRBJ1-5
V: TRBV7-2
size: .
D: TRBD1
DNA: TGTGCCAGCAGCCGGGGGACAGGGGGCATCAGCAATCAGCCCCAGCATTTT
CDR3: CASSRGTGGISNQPQHF

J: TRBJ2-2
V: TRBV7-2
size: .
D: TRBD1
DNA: TGTGCCAGCCGGACAGGGGGCGTCACCGGGGAGCTGTTTTTT
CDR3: CASRTGGVTGELFF

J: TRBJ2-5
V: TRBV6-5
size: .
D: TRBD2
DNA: TGTGCCAGCAGTTACGGGGGGGGAGAGACCCAGTACTTC
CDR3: CASSYGGGETQYF

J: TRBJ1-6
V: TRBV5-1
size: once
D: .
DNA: TGCGCCAGCAGCCTGGACGGGAGCTCCTATAATTCACCCCTCCACTTT
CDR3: CASSLDGSSYNSPLHF

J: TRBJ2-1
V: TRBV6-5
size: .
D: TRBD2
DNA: TGTGCCAGCAGTAGAGGGACTAGCGGGGAGGAGTTCTTC
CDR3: CASSRGTSGEEFF

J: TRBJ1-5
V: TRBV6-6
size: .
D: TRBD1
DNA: TGTGCCAGCTCCCAGATGGCGACAGGGAATAATCAGCCCCAGCATTTT
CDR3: CASSQMATGNNQPQHF

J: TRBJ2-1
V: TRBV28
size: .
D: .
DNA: TGTGCCAGCAGTTTTTCGTCGCCCGCGGGGCAGTTCTTC
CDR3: CASSFSSPAGQFF

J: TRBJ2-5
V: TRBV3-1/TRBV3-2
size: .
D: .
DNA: TGTGCCAGCAGCCAAGATCGACGTCACGGGGGAGGTAGGGAGACCCAGTACTTC
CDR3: CASSQDRRHGGGRETQYF

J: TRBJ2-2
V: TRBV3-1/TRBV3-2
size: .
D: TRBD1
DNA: TGTGCCAGCAGCCACCGGACAGGGAACACCGGGGAGCTGTTTTTT
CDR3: CASSHRTGNTGELFF

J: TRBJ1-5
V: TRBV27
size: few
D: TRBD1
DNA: TGTGCCAGCAGTCGGGACAGGGGAGGAAATCAGCCCCAGCATTTT
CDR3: CASSRDRGGNQPQHF

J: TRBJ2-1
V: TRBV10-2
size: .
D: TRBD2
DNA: TGCGCCAGCATTGGGACTAGCGGGATGAGCTCCTACAATGAGCAGTTCTTC
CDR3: CASIGTSGMSSYNEQFF

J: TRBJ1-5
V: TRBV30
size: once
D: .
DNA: TGTGCCTGGAGTATCCAGGGTCATCAGCCCCAGCATTTT
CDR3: CAWSIQGHQPQHF

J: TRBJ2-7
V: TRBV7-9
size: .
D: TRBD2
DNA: TGTGCCAGCAGCGTCGGACTAGCGGGAGGCCACGAGCAGTACTTC
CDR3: CASSVGLAGGHEQYF

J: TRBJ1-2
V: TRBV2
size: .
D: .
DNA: TGTGCCAGCAGTGAAGACATTTCGGGTGGCTACACCTTC
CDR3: CASSEDISGGYTF

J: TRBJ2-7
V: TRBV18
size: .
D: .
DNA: TGTGCCAGCTCCCCGAACCGGGAAACCAAGAACTTC
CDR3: CASSPNRETKNF

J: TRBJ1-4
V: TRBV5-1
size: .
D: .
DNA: TGCGCCAGCAGCTTACAGGGATCCCTAACTAATGAAAAACTGTTTTTT
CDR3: CASSLQGSLTNEKLFF

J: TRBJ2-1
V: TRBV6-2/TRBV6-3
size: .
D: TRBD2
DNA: TGTGCCAGCAGTTCCCCTTTTAGCGGGGGTATAACCTACAATGAGCAGTTCTTC
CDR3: CASSSPFSGGITYNEQFF

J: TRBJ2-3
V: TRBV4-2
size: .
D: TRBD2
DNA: TGTGCCAGCAGCCAAGACCCCCTAGGACTAGCGGGAGGGCCTTCCCAAGATACGCAGTATTTT
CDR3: CASSQDPLGLAGGPSQDTQYF

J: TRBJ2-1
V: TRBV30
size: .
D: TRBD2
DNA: TGTGCCTGGGTAACTAGCGGGAGTGTGAATGAGCAGTTCTTC
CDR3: CAWVTSGSVNEQFF

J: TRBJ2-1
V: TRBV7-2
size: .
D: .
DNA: TGTGCCAGCAGCTTAGGTTGGAGCTACAATGAGCAGTTCTTC
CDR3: CASSLGWSYNEQFF

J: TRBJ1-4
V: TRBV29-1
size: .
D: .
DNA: TGCAGCGTTGATAAGGGGGATCGTGAAAAACTGTTTTTT
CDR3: CSVDKGDREKLFF

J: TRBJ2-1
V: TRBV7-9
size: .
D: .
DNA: TGTGCCAGCAGCTTAGGGGCGGGGAACTCCTACAATGAGCAGTTCTTC
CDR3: CASSLGAGNSYNEQFF

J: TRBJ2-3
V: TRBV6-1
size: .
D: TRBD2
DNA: TGTGCCAGCAGTGCTCTAGCGGGGGCCCTAACAGATACGCAGTATTTT
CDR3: CASSALAGALTDTQYF

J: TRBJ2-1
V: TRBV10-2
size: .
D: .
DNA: TGCGCCAGCAGTTCCTTTAGCGGTTACAATGAGCAGTTCTTC
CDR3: CASSSFSGYNEQFF

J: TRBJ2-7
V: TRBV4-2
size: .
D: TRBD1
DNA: TGTGCCAGCAGCCAAGAGGGTGGGACAGCCTCCTACGAGCAGTACTTC
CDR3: CASSQEGGTASYEQYF

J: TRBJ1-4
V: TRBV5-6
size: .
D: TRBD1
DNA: TGTGCCAGCAGCCAACAGGGGATAAGAGGTGAAAAACTGTTTTTT
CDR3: CASSQQGIRGEKLFF

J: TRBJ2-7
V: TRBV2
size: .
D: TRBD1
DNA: TGTGCCAGCATCTGGGACAGGCGGGAGCAGTACTTC
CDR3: CASIWDRREQYF

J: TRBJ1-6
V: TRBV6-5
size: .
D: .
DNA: TGTGCCAGCTATGCCAGGGAAAATTCACCCCTCCACTTT
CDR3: CASYARENSPLHF

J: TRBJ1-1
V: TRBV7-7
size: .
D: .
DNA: TGTGCCAGCCCTACTATTCAGGGGCGAAAAACAAAGACTGAAGCTTTCTTT
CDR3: CASPTIQGRKTKTEAFF

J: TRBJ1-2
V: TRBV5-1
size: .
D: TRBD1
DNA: TGCGCCAGCAGCTTGGGGGACAGGGCGGAGGTTAACTATGGCTACACCTTC
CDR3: CASSLGDRAEVNYGYTF

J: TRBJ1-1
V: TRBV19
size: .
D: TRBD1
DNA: TGTGCCAGTAGTATGACAGGGCACACTGAAGCTTTCTTT
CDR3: CASSMTGHTEAFF

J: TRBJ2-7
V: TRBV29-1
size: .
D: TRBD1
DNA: TGCAGCGTCGGGACAGGGAACTACGAGCAGTACTTC
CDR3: CSVGTGNYEQYF

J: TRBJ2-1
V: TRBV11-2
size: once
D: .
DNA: TGTGCCAGCAGCTTCGAGGGCCGGGGTGAGCAGTTCTTC
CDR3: CASSFEGRGEQFF

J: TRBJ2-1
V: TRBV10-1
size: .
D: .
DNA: TGCGCCAGCAGTGAGTCGGGGAGGAATGAGCAGTTCTTC
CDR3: CASSESGRNEQFF

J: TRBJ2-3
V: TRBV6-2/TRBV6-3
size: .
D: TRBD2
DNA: TGTGCCAGCAGTCGGAACGGACTAGCGGTAGGGACAGATACGCAGTATTTT
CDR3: CASSRNGLAVGTDTQYF

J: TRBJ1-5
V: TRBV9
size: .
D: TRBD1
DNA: TGTGCCAGCAGGACTAGACAGGGCTTCTTATGCAATCAGCCCCAGCATTTT
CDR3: CASRTRQGFLCNQPQHF

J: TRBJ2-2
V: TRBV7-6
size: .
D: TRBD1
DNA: TGTGCCAGCAGTTCTGACAGGGCCGGAAACACCGGGGAGCTGTTTTTT
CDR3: CASSSDRAGNTGELFF

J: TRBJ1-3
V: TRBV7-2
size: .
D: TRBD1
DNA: TGTGCCAGCAGCATGACAGGGGGCGGTGGAAACACCATATATTTT
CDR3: CASSMTGGGGNTIYF

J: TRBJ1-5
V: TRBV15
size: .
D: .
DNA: TGTGCCACCAGCAGAGATCTGAGGTCGGGGAGCAATCAGCCCCAGCATTTT
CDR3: CATSRDLRSGSNQPQHF

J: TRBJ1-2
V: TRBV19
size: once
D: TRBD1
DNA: TGTGCCAGTAGTCCGTACCGGGACAGGGTTGGCTACACCTTC
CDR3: CASSPYRDRVGYTF

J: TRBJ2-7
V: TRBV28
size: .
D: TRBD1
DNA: TGTGCCAGCAGTAGAAACCGACAGGGTGTTTACGAGCAGTACTTC
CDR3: CASSRNRQGVYEQYF

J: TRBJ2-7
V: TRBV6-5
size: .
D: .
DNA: TGTGCCAGCAAAGTAAGGCCGGGACAAACCTACGAGCAGTACTTC
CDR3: CASKVRPGQTYEQYF

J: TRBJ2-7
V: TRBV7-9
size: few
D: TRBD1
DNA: TGTGCCAGCAGCGCCGACAGGGGAGAAGGGGACGAGCAGTACTTC
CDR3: CASSADRGEGDEQYF